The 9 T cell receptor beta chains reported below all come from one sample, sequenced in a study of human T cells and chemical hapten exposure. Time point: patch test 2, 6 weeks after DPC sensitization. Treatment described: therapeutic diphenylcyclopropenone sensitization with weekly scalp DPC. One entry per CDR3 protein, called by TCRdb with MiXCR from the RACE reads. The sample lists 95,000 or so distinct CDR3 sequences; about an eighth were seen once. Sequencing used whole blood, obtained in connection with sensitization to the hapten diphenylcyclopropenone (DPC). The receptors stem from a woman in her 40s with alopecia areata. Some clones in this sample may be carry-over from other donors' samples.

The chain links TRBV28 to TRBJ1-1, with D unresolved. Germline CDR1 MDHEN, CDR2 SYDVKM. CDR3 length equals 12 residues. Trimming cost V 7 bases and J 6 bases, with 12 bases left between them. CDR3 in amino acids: CASTGLNSEAFF. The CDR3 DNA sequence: TGTGCCAGCACCGGGCTCAACTCTGAAGCTTTCTTT.

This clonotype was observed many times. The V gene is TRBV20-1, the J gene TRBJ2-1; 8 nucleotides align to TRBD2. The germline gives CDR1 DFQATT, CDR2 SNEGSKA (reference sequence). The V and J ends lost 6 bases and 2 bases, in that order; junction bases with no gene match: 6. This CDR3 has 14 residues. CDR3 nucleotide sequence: TGCAGTGCCGTTAGCGGGATCACCTACAATGAGCAGTTCTTC. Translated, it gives CSAVSGITYNEQFF.

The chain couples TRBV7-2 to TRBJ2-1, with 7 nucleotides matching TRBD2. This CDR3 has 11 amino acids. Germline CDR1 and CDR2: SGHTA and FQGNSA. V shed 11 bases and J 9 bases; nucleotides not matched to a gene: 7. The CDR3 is CAGGGWAEQFF. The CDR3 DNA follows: TGTGCCGGGGGGGGTTGGGCTGAGCAGTTCTTC.

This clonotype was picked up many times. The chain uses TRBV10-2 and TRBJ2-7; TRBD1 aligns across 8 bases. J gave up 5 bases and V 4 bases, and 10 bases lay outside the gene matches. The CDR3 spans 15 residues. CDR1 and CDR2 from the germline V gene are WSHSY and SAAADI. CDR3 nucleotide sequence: TGCGCCAGCAGTGTAGGGCACAGGGGGTCAAACGAGCAGTACTTC. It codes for CASSVGHRGSNEQYF.

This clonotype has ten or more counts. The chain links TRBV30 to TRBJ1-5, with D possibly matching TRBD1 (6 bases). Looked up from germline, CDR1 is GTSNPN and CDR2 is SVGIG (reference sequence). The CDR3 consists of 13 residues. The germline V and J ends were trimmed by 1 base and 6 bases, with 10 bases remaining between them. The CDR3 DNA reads TGTGCCTGGAGTGGAAAGGGGGGTCAGCCCCAGCATTTT. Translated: CAWSGKGGQPQHF.

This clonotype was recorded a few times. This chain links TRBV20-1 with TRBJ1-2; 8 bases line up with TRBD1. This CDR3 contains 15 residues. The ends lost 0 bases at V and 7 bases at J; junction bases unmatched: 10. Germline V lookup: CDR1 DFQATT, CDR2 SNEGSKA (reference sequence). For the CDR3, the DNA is TGCAGTGCTAGAGATCCCTTGGGAACAGGGGGTGGCTACACCTTC. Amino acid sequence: CSARDPLGTGGGYTF.

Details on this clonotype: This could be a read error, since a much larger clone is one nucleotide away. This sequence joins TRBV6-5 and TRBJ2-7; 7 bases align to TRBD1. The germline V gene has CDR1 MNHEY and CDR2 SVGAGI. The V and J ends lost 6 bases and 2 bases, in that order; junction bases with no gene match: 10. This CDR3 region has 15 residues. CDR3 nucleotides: TGTGCCAGCAGCGCTCCGGGACAGTGGGCCTACGAGCAGTACTTC. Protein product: CASSAPGQWAYEQYF.

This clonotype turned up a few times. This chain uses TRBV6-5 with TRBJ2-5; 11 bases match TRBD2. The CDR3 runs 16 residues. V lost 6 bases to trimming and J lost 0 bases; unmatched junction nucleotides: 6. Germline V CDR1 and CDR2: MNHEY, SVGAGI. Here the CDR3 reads CASSKPSGGYQETQYF. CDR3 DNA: TGTGCCAGCAGCAAACCTAGCGGGGGGTACCAAGAGACCCAGTACTTC.

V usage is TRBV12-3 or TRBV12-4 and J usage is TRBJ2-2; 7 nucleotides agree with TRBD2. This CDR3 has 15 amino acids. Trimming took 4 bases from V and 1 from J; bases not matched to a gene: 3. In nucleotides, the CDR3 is TGTGCCAGCAGTTCCTGGGGGGGGAACACCGGGGAGCTGTTTTTT. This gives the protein CASSSWGGNTGELFF.